Each of the 9 T cell receptor beta chains below was sequenced from the same sample in a study of tumor and adjacent non-tumor tissue in lung cancer. The library came from three nested PCR rounds adapted from ARM-PCR protocols. TCRdb used MiXCR to reprocess the multiplex PCR reads, holding one entry per CDR3 protein. The sample has 60,000 to 100,000 distinct CDR3 sequences, less than 85% seen once; the top ten hold approximately 40%. This sample's RNA came from whole unsorted tissue. The normal lung tissue was taken more than 3 cm from the tumor edge. Material: distant non-tumor lung tissue. These receptors were obtained from a man in his 70s with non-small cell lung cancer.

Regarding this clonotype: This sequence may be a read error, since a much larger clone differs from it by one base. The chain is built from TRBV10-3 and TRBJ2-1; 9 bases line up with TRBD2. The length of the CDR3 is 14 residues. Germline CDR1 ENHRY, CDR2 SYGVKD. For the CDR3, the DNA is TGTGCCATCAGTCTGACTAGCGGTTACAATGAGCGGTTCTTC. Its protein is CAISLTSGYNERFF.

With regard to this clonotype: The junction differs from germline at one of its ends, possibly a read error. V and J are TRBV12-3 or TRBV12-4 and TRBJ2-7; 10 bases match TRBD1. This CDR3 spans 16 amino acids. The CDR3 sequence is CASSPSRDRGFHEQCF. CDR3 DNA sequence: TGTGCCAGCAGTCCGAGCCGGGACAGGGGATTCCACGAGCAGTGCTTC.

Concerning this clonotype: A much bigger clone sits one base away, suggesting this may be a read error. The V call is TRBV7-2, the J call TRBJ2-7, with D possibly TRBD1 on 5 matching bases. This CDR3 comprises 14 residues. The V gene's germline CDR1 is SGHTA and CDR2 FQGNSA. The V gene lost 4 bases and the J gene lost 5 bases, with 15 bases spanning the gap. The CDR3 nucleotides read TGTGCCAGCAGCTACCCGGGCCTAGGGGACGAGCAGTACTTC. It specifies CASSYPGLGDEQYF.

Only a few counts were recorded for this clonotype. The V gene is TRBV11-2, the J gene TRBJ1-1; D perhaps matches TRBD1 (6 bases). V gave up 5 bases and J gave up 7 bases, with 17 bases separating them. Germline-derived CDR1 and CDR2 are SGHAT and FQNNGV. The CDR3 sequence is 14 residues long. The CDR3 loop is CASSKDGGRGEAFF. The CDR3 DNA reads TGTGCCAGCAGCAAGGACGGGGGCAGGGGTGAAGCTTTCTTT.

This clonotype has just one count. This chain links TRBV4-1 with TRBJ2-7, with 11 bases lining up with TRBD2. The CDR3 totals 16 residues. CDR1 and CDR2 from the germline V gene are MGHRA and YSYEKL. Trimming took 9 bases from V and 12 from J; bases not matched to a gene: 22. The CDR3, as DNA: TGCGCCAGGCGCCGGACACTAGCGGGAGAGGGGGAAAAGCGGTACTTC. Translated: CARRRTLAGEGEKRYF.

Note on this clonotype: One junction end disagrees with the germline gene, perhaps due to a read error. This rearrangement joins TRBV5-1 to TRBJ2-2, with D uncertain. The germline CDR1 and CDR2 sequences are SGHRS and YFSETQ. The CDR3 is 15 amino acids. Here the CDR3 reads CAGSPGYGNTAELFF. In nucleotides, the CDR3 is TGCGCCGGCAGCCCCGGGTATGGGAACACCGCGGAGCTGTTTTTT.

In regard to this clonotype: The junction departs from germline at one end; a sequencing error may be responsible. This rearrangement joins TRBV5-4 to TRBJ2-3; no clear D gene. Germline V lookup: CDR1 SGHNT, CDR2 YYREEE (reference sequence). The CDR3 totals 15 residues. The chain's CDR3 is CDSSLPQTLTDTQYF. Here the CDR3 DNA reads TGTGACAGCAGCCTTCCCCAGACACTGACAGATACGCAGTATTTT. The variable domain in full, with the rest retrieved from reference TRBV5-4 and TRBJ2-3, is ETGVTQSPTHLIKTRGQQVTLRCSSQSGHNTVSWYQQALGQGPQFIFQYYREEENGRGNFPPRFSGLQFPNYSSELNVNALELDDSALYLCDSSLPQTLTDTQYFGPGTRLTVL.

This clonotype showed up many times. The chain carries TRBV13 and TRBJ2-7; 10 bases fit TRBD1. Germline V CDR1 and CDR2: PRHDT, FYEKMQ (reference sequence). The CDR3 spans 15 residues. J gave up 2 bases and V 6 bases, and 7 bases lay outside the gene matches. This CDR3 reads CASSRTGTGAYEQYF. CDR3 nucleotide sequence: TGTGCCAGCAGTCGGACCGGGACAGGGGCCTACGAGCAGTACTTC.

As concerns this clonotype: A read error is likely, as this CDR3 ends without the conserved phenylalanine or tryptophan. The V call is TRBV29-1, the J call TRBJ2-1; D is possibly TRBD1 or TRBD2 (5 bases each). This CDR3 region has 13 residues. Looked up from germline, CDR1 is SQVTM and CDR2 is ANQGSEA. CDR3 protein: CGVEGVGTNEQFL. CDR3 in DNA: TGCGGCGTTGAAGGAGTAGGGACGAATGAGCAGTTCCTC.